Sequencing of this T cell receptor (beta chain) was carried out in a study of tissue T cells after allogeneic stem cell transplantation. Study at large: Where cell numbers permitted, CD3+ T cells were sorted from preserved blood and marrow.

The assay was immunoSEQ multiplex PCR, and TCRdb's table has in-frame clones only and misses some. The profile shows 25,000 to 30,000 clones, over 75% of them singletons. From germline, CDR1 is SGDLS and CDR2 YYNGEE. The CDR3 is made up of 16 amino acids. The ends were cut back, 0 bases at V and 0 bases at J, with 9 bases in the middle. The rearrangement joins TRBV9 to TRBJ2-2; maybe TRBD2 (5 bases). Sample: blood, taken before transplantation. This TCR derives from a woman aged 18-50 years who later had graft-versus-host disease after an allogeneic stem cell transplant. CDR3 in amino acids: CASSVVRDANTGELFF. CDR3 coding DNA: TGTGCCAGCAGCGTAGTGAGGGATGCGAACACCGGGGAGCTGTTTTTT.